What follows describes a single T cell receptor beta chain. The target antigen is unknown. The CDR3 sequence is 15 residues long. The germline V gene encodes CDR1 SGHKS and CDR2 YYEKEE (reference sequence). Trimming took 4 bases from V and 5 from J, leaving 15 bases between them. This record comes from a study of OX40 agonist ivuxolimab in advanced cancers. Study-level information: Under the entry rules, prior anti-PD-1, anti-PD-L1 or anti-CTLA-4 therapy was allowed, and less than 50% had some. Study-level results: Still undetermined is the antigen specificity of the expanded peripheral T cells. Clonal expansion was seen in CD4+ and CD8+ blood T cells by week 6 at 0.1 to 3.0 mg/kg.

TCRdb's table, derived via immunoSEQ multiplex PCR, lists solely in-frame clones and lacks some. The profile shows tens of thousands of clones, roughly 80% of them singletons. At cycle 4 day 1, cycle 7 day 1, and baseline, blood was sampled. The clonotype comes from an adult with an advanced solid tumor such as melanoma, head and neck, liver or kidney cancer. Here the sequenced sample was CD4+ or CD8+ T cells sorted from blood, taken in a trial of the OX40 agonist ivuxolimab. The chain combines TRBV5-5 with TRBJ2-2, with a possible D match to TRBD2 (5 bases). This chain's CDR3 is CASSVDSLLTGELFF. The CDR3 DNA is TGTGCCAGCAGCGTGGACTCCCTCTTAACCGGGGAGCTGTTTTTT.